This T cell receptor beta chain stems from a study of T cell responses to AZD1222 COVID-19 vaccine. About the research overall: Second doses that came at about 4 or about 12 weeks were put together. General study findings and limits: Elevations in Spike-specific TCR breadth and depth followed administration of two AZD1222 doses. At baseline, seropositivity was found in only six or seven AZD1222 recipients. CD4 TCRs covered the whole spike, strongest at regions 160-218 and 743-854.

As to this clone: Its antigen is not identified.

Repertoires were generated with immunoSEQ multiplex PCR, while TCRdb's copy carries only in-frame clones and drops some. This table holds 100,000 to 150,000 clones, around nine tenths found once. The CDR3 runs to 15 residues. CDR1 and CDR2 (germline): SQVTM, ANQGSEA. V lost 4 bases, J lost 6 bases, and 12 bases stayed unmatched. The source is an adult in good health. The rearrangement joins TRBV29-1 to TRBJ2-7, with 10 bases identical to TRBD1. Here the sequenced sample was peripheral blood, taken on day 0 of AZD1222 vaccination. The CDR3 nucleotides read TGCAGCGTTGGGAACCGGGACAGGGGAGCCTCCGAGCAGTACTTC. It is translated as CSVGNRDRGASEQYF.